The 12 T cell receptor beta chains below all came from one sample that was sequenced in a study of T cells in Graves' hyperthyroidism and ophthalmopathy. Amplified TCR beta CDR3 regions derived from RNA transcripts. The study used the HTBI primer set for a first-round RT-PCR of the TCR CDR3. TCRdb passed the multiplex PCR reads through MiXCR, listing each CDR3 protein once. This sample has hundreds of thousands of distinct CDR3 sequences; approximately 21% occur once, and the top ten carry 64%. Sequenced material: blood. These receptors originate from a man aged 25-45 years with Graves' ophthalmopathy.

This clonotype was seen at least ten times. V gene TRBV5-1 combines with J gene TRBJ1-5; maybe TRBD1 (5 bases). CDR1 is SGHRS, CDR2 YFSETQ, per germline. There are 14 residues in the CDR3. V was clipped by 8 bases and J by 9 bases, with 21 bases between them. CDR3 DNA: TGCGCCAGTAGGAGCTTGCAGGGTCAAGGGCCCCAGCATTTT. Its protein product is CASRSLQGQGPQHF.

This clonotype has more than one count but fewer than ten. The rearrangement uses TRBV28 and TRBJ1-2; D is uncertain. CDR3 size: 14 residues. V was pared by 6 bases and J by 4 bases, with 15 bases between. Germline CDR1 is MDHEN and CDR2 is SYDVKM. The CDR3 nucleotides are TGTGCCAGCAGCCTCGGCAAAGCTGTCTATGGCTACACCTTC. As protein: CASSLGKAVYGYTF.

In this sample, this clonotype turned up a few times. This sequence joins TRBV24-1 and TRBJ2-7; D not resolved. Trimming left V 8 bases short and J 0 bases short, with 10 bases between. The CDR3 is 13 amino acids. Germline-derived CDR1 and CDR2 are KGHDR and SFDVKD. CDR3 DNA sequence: TGTGCCACCAATTCTGGGTTCTCCTACGAGCAGTACTTC. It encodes CATNSGFSYEQYF.

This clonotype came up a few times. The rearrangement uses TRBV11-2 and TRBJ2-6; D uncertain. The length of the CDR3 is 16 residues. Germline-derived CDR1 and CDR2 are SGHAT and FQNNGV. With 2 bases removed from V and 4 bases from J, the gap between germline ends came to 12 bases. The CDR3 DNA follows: TGTGCCAGCAGCTTATCTATGGGTTCCGGGGCCAACGTCCTGACTTTC. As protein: CASSLSMGSGANVLTF.

As DNA, the CDR3 is TGTGCCAGCAAGGGGGGACAGGGCTCCTATGGCTACACCTTC. The encoded protein is CASKGGQGSYGYTF. The chain employs TRBV12-3 or TRBV12-4 and TRBJ1-2; 9 bases match TRBD1. The CDR3 covers 14 residues. V shed 7 bases and J 4 bases; nucleotides not matched to a gene: 7.

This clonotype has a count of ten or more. CDR3 sequence: CASSPSRGGNYEQYF. As DNA, the CDR3 is TGTGCCAGCAGCCCCTCGCGGGGGGGAAACTACGAGCAGTACTTC. This rearrangement joins TRBV2 to TRBJ2-7, with 9 bases identical to TRBD2. V lost 6 bases to trimming and J lost 3 bases; unmatched junction nucleotides: 9. The CDR3 loop spans 15 amino acids. CDR1 and CDR2 from the germline V gene are SNHLY and FYNNEI.

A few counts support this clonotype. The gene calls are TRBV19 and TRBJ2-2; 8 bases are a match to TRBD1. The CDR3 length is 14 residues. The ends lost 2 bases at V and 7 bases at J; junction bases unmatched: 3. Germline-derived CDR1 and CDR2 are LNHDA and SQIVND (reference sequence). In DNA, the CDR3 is TGTGCCAGTAGTATACAGGGGGCCGGCGGGGAGCTGTTTTTT. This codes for CASSIQGAGGELFF.

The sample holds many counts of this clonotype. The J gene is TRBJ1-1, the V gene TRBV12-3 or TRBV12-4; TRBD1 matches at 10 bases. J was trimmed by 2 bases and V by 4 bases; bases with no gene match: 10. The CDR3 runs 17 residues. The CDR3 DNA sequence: TGTGCCAGCAGTTCCTCCCCGGGACAGGGGTCTAACACTGAAGCTTTCTTT. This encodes CASSSSPGQGSNTEAFF.

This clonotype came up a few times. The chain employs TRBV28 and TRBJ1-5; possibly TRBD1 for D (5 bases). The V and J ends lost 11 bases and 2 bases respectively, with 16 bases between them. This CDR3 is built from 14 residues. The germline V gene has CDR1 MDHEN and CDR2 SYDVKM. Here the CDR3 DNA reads TGTGCCTTGGGAGGGGCAGTACGCAATCAGCCCCAGCATTTT. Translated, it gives CALGGAVRNQPQHF. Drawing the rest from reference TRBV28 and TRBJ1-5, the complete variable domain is DVKVTQSSRYLVKRTGEKVFLECVQDMDHENMFWYRQDPGLGLRLIYFSYDVKMKEKGDIPEGYSVSREKKERFSLILESASTNQTSMYLCALGGAVRNQPQHFGDGTRLSIL.

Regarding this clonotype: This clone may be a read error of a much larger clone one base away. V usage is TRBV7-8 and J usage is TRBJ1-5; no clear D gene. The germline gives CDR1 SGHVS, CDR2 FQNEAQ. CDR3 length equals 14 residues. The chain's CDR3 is CAGSLSGFSQPQHF. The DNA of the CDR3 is TGTGCCGGCAGCTTATCCGGGTTCTCTCAGCCCCAGCATTTT.

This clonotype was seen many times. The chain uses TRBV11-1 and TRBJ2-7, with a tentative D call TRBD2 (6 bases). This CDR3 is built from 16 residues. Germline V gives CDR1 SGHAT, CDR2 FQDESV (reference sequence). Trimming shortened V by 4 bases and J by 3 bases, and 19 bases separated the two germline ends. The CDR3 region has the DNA TGTGCCAGCAGCTCGAGGGTTGGGGGGTACGACTACGAGCAGTACTTC. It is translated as CASSSRVGGYDYEQYF.

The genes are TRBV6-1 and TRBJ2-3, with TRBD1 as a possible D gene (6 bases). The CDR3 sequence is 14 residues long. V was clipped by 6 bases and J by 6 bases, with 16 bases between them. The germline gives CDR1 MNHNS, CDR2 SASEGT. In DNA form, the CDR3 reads TGTGCCAGCAGGGGACACAACCGCCCGGATACGCAGTATTTT. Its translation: CASRGHNRPDTQYF.